What follows are 32 T cell receptor beta chains derived from one specimen sequenced in a study of early T cells in non-severe SARS-CoV-2 infection. TCRdb re-called the 5' RACE reads with MiXCR, one entry per CDR3 protein. Here the sample spans around 49,000 distinct CDR3 sequences, 9.5% to 13% being singletons. Sequenced sample: whole blood. These receptors all stem from an adult who was a healthcare worker with PCR-confirmed SARS-CoV-2 infection or an uninfected control (not recorded which).

This clonotype was recorded many times. The chain employs TRBV6-2 or TRBV6-3 and TRBJ2-5; D is unclear. This CDR3 region has 13 residues. Germline-derived CDR1 and CDR2 are MNHEY and SVGEGT. V was clipped by 7 bases and J by 5 bases, with 14 bases between them. This CDR3 is CASTARPVETQYF. The CDR3 DNA follows: TGTGCCAGCACCGCGAGGCCCGTGGAGACCCAGTACTTC.

This clonotype came up a few times. The chain combines TRBV7-3 with TRBJ2-1; tentatively, D is TRBD1 or TRBD2 (5 bases each). This CDR3 has 15 residues. In germline, CDR1 is SGHTA, CDR2 FQGTGA. V lost 4 bases and J lost 5, with 15 bases in between. CDR3 coding DNA: TGTGCCAGCAGCTCCCCCGGGGCAGCGAACAATGAGCAGTTCTTC. Its protein is CASSSPGAANNEQFF.

This clonotype was seen many times. This chain uses TRBV27 with TRBJ2-1, with D unresolved. Looked up from germline, CDR1 is MNHEY and CDR2 is SMNVEV (reference sequence). V was shortened by 6 bases and J by 5 bases, with 20 bases between the two germline ends. The CDR3 consists of 16 residues. The CDR3, as DNA: TGTGCCAGCAGCCCATACGTCCCCCCCGCGGACAATGAGCAGTTCTTC. Translated, it gives CASSPYVPPADNEQFF.

The rearrangement joins TRBV13 to TRBJ1-2; D remains unclear. The germline CDR1 and CDR2 sequences are PRHDT and FYEKMQ (reference sequence). V lost 0 bases to trimming and J lost 4 bases, with 9 bases between them. The CDR3 runs 14 residues. The CDR3 protein is CASSLGGKAYGYTF. The CDR3 DNA sequence: TGTGCCAGCAGCTTAGGCGGTAAAGCCTATGGCTACACCTTC.

V is TRBV18 and J is TRBJ1-2, with D maybe TRBD1 (5 bases). The CDR3 sequence is 16 residues long. V was clipped by 3 bases and J by 4 bases, with 18 bases between them. The germline CDR1 and CDR2 sequences are KGHSH and LQKENI. This CDR3 is CASSPDPPGITYGYTF. CDR3 coding DNA: TGTGCCAGCTCACCCGACCCACCAGGGATTACCTATGGCTACACCTTC.

This clonotype was recorded at least ten times. A single base separates this from a much larger clone, so it may be a read error. The chain combines TRBV27 with TRBJ1-2; D is perhaps TRBD1 (5 bases). The CDR3 is 12 amino acids. Trimming took off 7 bases at V and 2 bases at J, with 8 bases between the two ends. The germline V gene encodes CDR1 MNHEY and CDR2 SMNVEV (reference sequence). This CDR3 is CASKGENYGYTF. The CDR3 coding sequence is TGTGCCAGCAAAGGGGAAAACTATGGCTACACCTTC.

This rearrangement joins TRBV28 to TRBJ2-7; a possible D gene is TRBD2 (5 bases). Germline lookup yields CDR1 MDHEN and CDR2 SYDVKM. This CDR3 has 12 amino acids. V lost 3 bases and J lost 5, with 8 bases in between. The CDR3 sequence: CASSLRAHEQYF. The CDR3 DNA is TGTGCCAGCAGTTTGAGGGCCCACGAGCAGTACTTC.

Many counts were recorded for this clonotype. The rearrangement joins TRBV6-5 to TRBJ2-2; 11 positions match TRBD1. The CDR3 is made up of 16 amino acids. V shed 6 bases, J shed 6 bases, and the junction held 9 bases outside the gene matches. Per the germline V gene, CDR1 is MNHEY and CDR2 is SVGAGI. CDR3 residues: CASSPTGQGEAGELFF. The CDR3 nucleotides read TGTGCCAGCAGCCCCACGGGACAGGGGGAGGCCGGGGAGCTGTTTTTT.

J is TRBJ2-1 and V is TRBV7-2, with 13 bases fitting TRBD2. The CDR3 is 16 residues long. Germline V CDR1 and CDR2: SGHTA, FQGNSA. V dropped 6 bases and J dropped 1; count of bases not matched to a gene: 3. For the CDR3, the DNA is TGTGCCAGCAGTTTACTAGCGGGAGGGTCCTACAATGAGCAGTTCTTC. Translating gives CASSLLAGGSYNEQFF.

V usage is TRBV7-9 and J usage is TRBJ2-5; D not resolved. The CDR3 has 15 amino acids. CDR1 SEHNR and CDR2 FQNEAQ come from the germline V gene (reference sequence). Between the trimmed V and J ends, which lost 6 bases and 0 bases, there was a span of 14 bases. The CDR3 loop reads CASRPGGGYQETQYF. CDR3 coding DNA: TGTGCCAGCAGGCCAGGCGGCGGCTACCAAGAGACCCAGTACTTC.

This clonotype was detected ten times or more. V is TRBV6-5 and J is TRBJ2-6; D is unclear. V was shortened by 8 bases and J by 4 bases, with 9 bases between the two germline ends. Per germline, CDR1 MNHEY and CDR2 SVGAGI. The CDR3 consists of 13 residues. The CDR3 DNA sequence: TGTGCCAGCTCAGCAGGCGGGGCCAACGTCCTGACTTTC. This encodes CASSAGGANVLTF.

This clonotype showed up many times. The V call is TRBV20-1, the J call TRBJ2-3; no definite D call. Looked up from germline, CDR1 is DFQATT and CDR2 is SNEGSKA (reference sequence). The CDR3 consists of 13 residues. The germline V and J ends were trimmed by 7 bases and 0 bases, with 11 bases remaining between them. CDR3 sequence (DNA): TGCAGTGGCCGGGCACTTAGCACAGATACGCAGTATTTT. Translation gives CSGRALSTDTQYF.

The chain combines TRBV3-1 with TRBJ1-1; D is undetermined. CDR3 length: 15 residues. Germline values: CDR1 LGHDT, CDR2 YNNKEL (reference sequence). Trimming stripped 4 bases from V and 1 base from J, with 13 bases between. The CDR3 DNA sequence: TGTGCCAGCAGCCCCCGGGAACAGTCGAACACTGAAGCTTTCTTT. Encoded protein: CASSPREQSNTEAFF.

About this clonotype: This may come from a read error, since a much larger clone is one base off. V gene TRBV7-2 combines with J gene TRBJ1-1; D gene unclear. Germline CDR1 is SGHTA and CDR2 is FQGNSA. The CDR3 loop spans 15 amino acids. This chain's CDR3 is CASSLALGGYTKAFF. The CDR3 nucleotides read TGTGCCAGCAGCTTAGCCCTAGGAGGATACACTAAAGCTTTCTTT.

This clonotype was found a few times. This rearrangement joins TRBV18 to TRBJ2-7; a possible D gene is TRBD1 (5 bases). The CDR3 runs to 13 residues. Trimming shortened V by 0 bases and J by 2 bases, and 5 bases separated the two germline ends. Germline V CDR1 and CDR2: KGHSH, LQKENI. CDR3 DNA: TGTGCCAGCTCACCACCCAGGGCCTACGAGCAGTACTTC. Protein product: CASSPPRAYEQYF.

J is TRBJ2-7 and V is TRBV9, with 9 bases aligning to TRBD1. The CDR3 contains 13 residues. Per the germline V gene, CDR1 is SGDLS and CDR2 is YYNGEE. The V and J ends lost 3 bases and 4 bases, in that order; junction bases with no gene match: 2. Here the CDR3 reads CASSGDRAYEQYF. CDR3 bases: TGTGCCAGCAGCGGGGACAGGGCGTACGAGCAGTACTTC.

This clonotype was counted only a few times. The V gene is TRBV6-6, the J gene TRBJ2-7; TRBD1 matches 8 bases. Germline lookup yields CDR1 MNHNY and CDR2 SVGAGI (reference sequence). The CDR3 has 16 residues. Germline trimming cut 6 bases from V and 3 bases from J; bases unmatched to any gene: 13. This CDR3 reads CASRADSGGRIYEQYF. The CDR3, as DNA: TGTGCCAGCAGGGCAGACTCAGGGGGCCGGATCTACGAGCAGTACTTC.

The V gene is TRBV5-1, the J gene TRBJ1-1; D gene uncertain. Trimming cost V 1 base and J 5 bases, with 9 bases left between them. This CDR3 spans 13 amino acids. CDR1 and CDR2 from the germline V gene are SGHRS and YFSETQ. The CDR3 region has the DNA TGCGCCAGCAGCTTGATGAGTGGGACTGAAGCTTTCTTT. Translating gives CASSLMSGTEAFF.

This clonotype occurred many times. The V gene is TRBV20-1, the J gene TRBJ1-3; 7 bases are a match to TRBD1. Germline trimming cut 4 bases from V and 3 bases from J; bases unmatched to any gene: 12. CDR1 is DFQATT and CDR2 is SNEGSKA in the germline V gene (reference sequence). The CDR3 length is 16 residues. In nucleotides, the CDR3 is TGCAGTGCTAAAACAGGGGCGAGGGGTATTGGAAACACCATATATTTT. Translating it yields CSAKTGARGIGNTIYF.

The chain employs TRBV28 and TRBJ2-1; 8 bases fit TRBD1. In germline, CDR1 is MDHEN, CDR2 SYDVKM. The CDR3 has 14 amino acids. V dropped 10 bases and J dropped 5; count of bases not matched to a gene: 10. In DNA form, the CDR3 reads TGTGCCACCTTTTGGACAGGGCCCAACAATGAGCAGTTCTTC. This codes for CATFWTGPNNEQFF. Full variable domain (remainder filled in from reference TRBV28 and TRBJ2-1): DVKVTQSSRYLVKRTGEKVFLECVQDMDHENMFWYRQDPGLGLRLIYFSYDVKMKEKGDIPEGYSVSREKKERFSLILESASTNQTSMYLCATFWTGPNNEQFFGPGTRLTVL.

This clonotype has more than one count but fewer than ten. The chain couples TRBV29-1 to TRBJ2-1; D not certain. In germline, CDR1 is SQVTM, CDR2 ANQGSEA. The CDR3 is 12 residues long. V lost 4 bases, J lost 4 bases, and 8 bases lay in between. The CDR3 DNA reads TGCAGCGTTGGGGGTATATACAATGAGCAGTTCTTC. Amino acid sequence: CSVGGIYNEQFF.

In this sample, this clonotype turned up many times. The V and J genes are TRBV29-1 and TRBJ1-5; the D gene is possibly TRBD1 (6 bases). V was trimmed by 4 bases and J by 0 bases, leaving 19 bases between them. Germline lookup yields CDR1 SQVTM and CDR2 ANQGSEA. The CDR3 spans 17 residues. The CDR3 loop reads CSVAEQGGPNSNQPQHF. CDR3 sequence (DNA): TGCAGCGTTGCCGAACAGGGAGGTCCAAATAGCAATCAGCCCCAGCATTTT. The variable domain in full, with the rest retrieved from reference TRBV29-1 and TRBJ1-5, is SAVISQKPSRDICQRGTSLTIQCQVDSQVTMMFWYRQQPGQSLTLIATANQGSEATYESGFVIDKFPISRPNLTFSTLTVSNMSPEDSSIYLCSVAEQGGPNSNQPQHFGDGTRLSIL.

Many counts were recorded for this clonotype. The J gene is TRBJ2-6, the V gene TRBV7-2; 10 bases line up with TRBD1. Trimming cost V 5 bases and J 2 bases; bases outside gene matches: 6. Germline V gives CDR1 SGHTA, CDR2 FQGNSA. The CDR3 consists of 17 residues. CDR3 protein: CASSLRGTGAGANVLTF. CDR3 sequence (DNA): TGTGCCAGCAGCCTCCGGGGGACAGGGGCTGGGGCCAACGTCCTGACTTTC.

The sample holds many counts of this clonotype. The chain carries TRBV25-1 and TRBJ2-2; D call uncertain. Between the trimmed V and J ends, which lost 5 bases and 6 bases, there was a span of 7 bases. Per germline, CDR1 MGHDK and CDR2 SYGVNS. CDR3 length: 12 residues. The CDR3 nucleotides read TGTGCCAGCAGTTTCGGGCCCGGGGAGCTGTTTTTT. Translation: CASSFGPGELFF.

This clonotype was detected ten times or more. The chain combines TRBV11-2 with TRBJ1-2; the D gene is possibly TRBD1 (5 bases). The CDR3 consists of 15 residues. CDR1 is SGHAT, CDR2 FQNNGV, per germline. V was trimmed by 2 bases and J by 4 bases, leaving 14 bases between them. Written as DNA, the CDR3 is TGTGCCAGCAGCTTAATCGCGACAGTATCCTATGGCTACACCTTC. Translated, it gives CASSLIATVSYGYTF.

This clonotype was recorded many times. V is TRBV7-9 and J is TRBJ1-6; D gene uncertain. V was pared by 5 bases and J by 9 bases, with 14 bases between. The CDR3 covers 14 residues. Germline V lookup: CDR1 SEHNR, CDR2 FQNEAQ (reference sequence). The CDR3 loop reads CASSRAVTSSPLHF. The CDR3 nucleotides are TGTGCCAGCAGCAGGGCTGTCACTTCTTCACCCCTCCACTTT.

This clonotype appeared a few times. The chain is built from TRBV6-2 or TRBV6-3 and TRBJ2-3; possible D gene TRBD2, 6 bases. The CDR3 runs to 15 residues. The ends were cut back, 6 bases at V and 3 bases at J, with 16 bases in the middle. Germline V gives CDR1 MNHEY, CDR2 SVGEGT. The CDR3 DNA sequence: TGTGCCAGCAGCAGCACGGGGGTGAGGACAGATACGCAGTATTTT. It encodes CASSSTGVRTDTQYF.

This clonotype was counted at least ten times. The genes are TRBV7-9 and TRBJ2-7, with 9 bases lining up with TRBD1. The CDR3 totals 14 residues. With V trimmed by 5 bases and J by 0 bases, 2 bases remained unmatched. Germline V gives CDR1 SEHNR, CDR2 FQNEAQ (reference sequence). The CDR3 loop reads CASSLQGASYEQYF. The CDR3 nucleotides are TGTGCCAGCAGCCTACAGGGGGCCTCCTACGAGCAGTACTTC.

This clonotype has ten or more counts. The chain links TRBV29-1 to TRBJ2-1; tentatively, D is TRBD2 (6 bases). The CDR3 runs to 14 residues. Trimming took 8 bases from V and 0 from J, leaving 14 bases between them. CDR1 is SQVTM and CDR2 is ANQGSEA in the germline V gene. DNA of the CDR3: TGCAGCACCCGAGCGGGCGTCTCCTACAATGAGCAGTTCTTC. The encoded protein is CSTRAGVSYNEQFF.

This clonotype was counted only a few times. This rearrangement joins TRBV12-3 or TRBV12-4 to TRBJ2-1; D not resolved. This CDR3 has 12 amino acids. The V gene lost 2 bases and the J gene lost 6 bases, with 5 bases spanning the gap. As DNA, the CDR3 is TGTGCCAGCAGTTTAATGGTCAATGAGCAGTTCTTC. This sequence encodes CASSLMVNEQFF.

This chain links TRBV4-2 with TRBJ2-7; D might be TRBD1 (6 bases). The V end was cut by 0 bases, the J end by 3 bases, with 21 bases between. The CDR3 is made up of 18 amino acids. The V gene's germline CDR1 is LGHNA and CDR2 YNFKEQ. CDR3 sequence: CASSQDGLGASLLYEQYF. CDR3 bases: TGTGCCAGCAGCCAAGATGGACTGGGGGCATCCCTTCTCTACGAGCAGTACTTC.

This clonotype was found many times. The CDR3 region is CASSILSGEQFF. CDR3 bases: TGTGCCAGTAGTATCCTGAGCGGAGAGCAGTTCTTC. The chain combines TRBV19 with TRBJ2-1; tentative D call: TRBD2 (5 bases). Germline V CDR1 and CDR2: LNHDA, SQIVND (reference sequence). The V end was cut by 3 bases, the J end by 10 bases, with 10 bases between. The CDR3 runs to 12 residues.